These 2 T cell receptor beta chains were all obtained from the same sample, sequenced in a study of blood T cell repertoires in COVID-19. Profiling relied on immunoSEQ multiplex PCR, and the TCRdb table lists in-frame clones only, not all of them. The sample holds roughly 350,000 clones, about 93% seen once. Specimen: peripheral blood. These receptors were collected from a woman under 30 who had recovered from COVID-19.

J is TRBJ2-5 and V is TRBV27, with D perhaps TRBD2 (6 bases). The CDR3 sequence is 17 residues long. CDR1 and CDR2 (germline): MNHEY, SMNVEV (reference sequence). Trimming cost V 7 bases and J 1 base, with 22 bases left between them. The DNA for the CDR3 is TGTGCCAGCATCTCGAGGAGGGCCTTGTTCGGCCAAGAGACCCAGTACTTC. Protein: CASISRRALFGQETQYF.

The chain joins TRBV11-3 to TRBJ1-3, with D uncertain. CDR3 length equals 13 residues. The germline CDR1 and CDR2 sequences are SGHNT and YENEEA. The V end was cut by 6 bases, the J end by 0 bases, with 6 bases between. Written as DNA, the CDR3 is TGTGCCAGCAGGACTAACTCTGGAAACACCATATATTTT. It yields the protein CASRTNSGNTIYF.